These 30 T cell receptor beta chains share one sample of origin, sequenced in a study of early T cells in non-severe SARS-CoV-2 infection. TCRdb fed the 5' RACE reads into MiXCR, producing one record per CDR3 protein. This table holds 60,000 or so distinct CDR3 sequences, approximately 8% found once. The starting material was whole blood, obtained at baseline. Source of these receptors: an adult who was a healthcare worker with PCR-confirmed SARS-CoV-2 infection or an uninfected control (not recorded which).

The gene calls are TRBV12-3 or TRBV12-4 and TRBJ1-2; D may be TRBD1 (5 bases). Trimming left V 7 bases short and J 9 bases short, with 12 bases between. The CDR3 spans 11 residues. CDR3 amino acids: CASTSGARYTF. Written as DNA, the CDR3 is TGTGCCAGCACGTCCGGGGCCCGCTACACCTTC.

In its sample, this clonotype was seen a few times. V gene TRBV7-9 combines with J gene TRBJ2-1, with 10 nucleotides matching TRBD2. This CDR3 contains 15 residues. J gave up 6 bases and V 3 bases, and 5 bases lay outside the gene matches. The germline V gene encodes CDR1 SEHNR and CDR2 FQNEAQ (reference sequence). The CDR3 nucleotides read TGTGCCAGCAGCTTCCGAGGACTAGCGGTCAATGAGCAGTTCTTC. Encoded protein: CASSFRGLAVNEQFF. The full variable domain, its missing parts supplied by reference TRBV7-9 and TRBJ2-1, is DTGVSQNPRHKITKRGQNVTFRCDPISEHNRLYWYRQTLGQGPEFLTYFQNEAQLEKSRLLSDRFSAERPKGSFSTLEIQRTEQGDSAMYLCASSFRGLAVNEQFFGPGTRLTVL.

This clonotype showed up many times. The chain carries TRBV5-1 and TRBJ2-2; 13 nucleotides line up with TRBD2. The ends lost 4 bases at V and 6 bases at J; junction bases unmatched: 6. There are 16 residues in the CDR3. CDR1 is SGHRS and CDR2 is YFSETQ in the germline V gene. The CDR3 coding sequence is TGCGCCAGCAGCGTAACTAGCGGGAGGGGACCCGGGGAGCTGTTTTTT. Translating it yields CASSVTSGRGPGELFF.

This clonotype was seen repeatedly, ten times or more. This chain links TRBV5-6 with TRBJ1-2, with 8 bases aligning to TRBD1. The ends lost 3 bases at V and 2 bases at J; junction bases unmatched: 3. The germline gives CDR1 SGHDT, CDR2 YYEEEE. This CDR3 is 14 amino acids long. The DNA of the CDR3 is TGTGCCAGCAGCTGGGGACAGGCCAACTATGGCTACACCTTC. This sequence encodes CASSWGQANYGYTF.

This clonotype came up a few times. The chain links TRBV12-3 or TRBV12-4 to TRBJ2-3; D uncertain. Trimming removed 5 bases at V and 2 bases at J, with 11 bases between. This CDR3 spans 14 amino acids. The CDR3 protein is CASSPLMLTDTQYF. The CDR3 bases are TGTGCCAGCAGTCCCCTTATGCTCACAGATACGCAGTATTTT.

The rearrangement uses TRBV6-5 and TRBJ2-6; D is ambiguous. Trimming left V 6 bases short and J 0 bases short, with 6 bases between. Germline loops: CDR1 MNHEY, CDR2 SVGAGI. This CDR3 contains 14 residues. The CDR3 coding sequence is TGTGCCAGCAGCGTCATCTCTGGGGCCAACGTCCTGACTTTC. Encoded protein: CASSVISGANVLTF.

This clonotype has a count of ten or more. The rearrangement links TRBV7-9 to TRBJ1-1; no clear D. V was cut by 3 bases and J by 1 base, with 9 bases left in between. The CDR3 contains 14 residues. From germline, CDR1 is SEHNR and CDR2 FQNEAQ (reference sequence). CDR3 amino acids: CASSLTVGNTEAFF. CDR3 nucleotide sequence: TGTGCCAGCAGCTTGACCGTCGGGAACACTGAAGCTTTCTTT.

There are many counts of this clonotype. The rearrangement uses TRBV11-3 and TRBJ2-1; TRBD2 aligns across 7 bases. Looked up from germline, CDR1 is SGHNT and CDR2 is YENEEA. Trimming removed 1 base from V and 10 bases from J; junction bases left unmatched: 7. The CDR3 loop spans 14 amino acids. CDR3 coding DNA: TGTGCCAGCAGCTTAGGGCGGGAGTCCCCCGAGCAGTTCTTC. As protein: CASSLGRESPEQFF.

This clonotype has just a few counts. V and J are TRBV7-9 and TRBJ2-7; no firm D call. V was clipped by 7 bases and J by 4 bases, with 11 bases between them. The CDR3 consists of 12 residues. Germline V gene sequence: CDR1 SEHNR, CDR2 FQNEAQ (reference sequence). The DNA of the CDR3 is TGTGCCAGCAACGCCGGTCCGTACGAGCAGTACTTC. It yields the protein CASNAGPYEQYF.

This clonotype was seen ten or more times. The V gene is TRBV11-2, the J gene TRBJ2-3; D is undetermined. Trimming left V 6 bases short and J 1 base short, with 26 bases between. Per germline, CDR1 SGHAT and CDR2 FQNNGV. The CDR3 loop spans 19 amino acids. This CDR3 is CASRDPRSDLPSGTDTQYF. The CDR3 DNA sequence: TGTGCCAGCAGGGACCCTCGGTCAGATTTACCCTCTGGCACAGATACGCAGTATTTT.

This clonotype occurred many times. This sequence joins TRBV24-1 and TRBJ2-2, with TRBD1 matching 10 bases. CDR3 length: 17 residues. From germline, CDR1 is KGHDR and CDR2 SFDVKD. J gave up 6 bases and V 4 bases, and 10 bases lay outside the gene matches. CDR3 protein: CATSDPPGTGVSGELFF. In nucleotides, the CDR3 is TGTGCCACCAGTGACCCCCCTGGGACAGGGGTTTCCGGGGAGCTGTTTTTT.

This CDR3 reads CASSLRGNNYEQYF. DNA for the CDR3: TGTGCCAGCAGCTTGAGGGGTAATAACTACGAGCAGTACTTC. The chain is built from TRBV5-6 and TRBJ2-7; D perhaps matches TRBD1 (5 bases). The V gene lost 1 base and the J gene lost 3 bases, with 11 bases spanning the gap. The germline CDR1 and CDR2 sequences are SGHDT and YYEEEE. This CDR3 region has 14 residues.

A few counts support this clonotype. CDR3 amino acids: CASSSDSSGNYEQYF. CDR3 bases: TGCGCCAGCAGCTCGGACAGCTCTGGTAACTACGAGCAGTACTTC. The chain uses TRBV5-1 and TRBJ2-7; D possibly corresponds to TRBD1 (6 bases). CDR1 is SGHRS, CDR2 YFSETQ, per germline. The CDR3 totals 15 residues. V was shortened by 3 bases and J by 3 bases, with 16 bases between the two germline ends. The whole variable domain, remainder taken from reference TRBV5-1 and TRBJ2-7, is KAGVTQTPRYLIKTRGQQVTLSCSPISGHRSVSWYQQTPGQGLQFLFEYFSETQRNKGNFPGRFSGRQFSNSRSEMNVSTLELGDSALYLCASSSDSSGNYEQYFGPGTRLTVT.

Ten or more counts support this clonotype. In DNA form, the CDR3 reads TGTGCCTGGAGTGTACTGGCTAGCGGGATCACAGATACGCAGTATTTT. This codes for CAWSVLASGITDTQYF. V usage is TRBV30 and J usage is TRBJ2-3; 9 positions agree with TRBD2. The CDR3 spans 16 residues. Germline-derived CDR1 and CDR2 are GTSNPN and SVGIG (reference sequence). Trimming cost V 0 bases and J 2 bases; bases outside gene matches: 6. Full variable domain (outside the CDR3, taken from reference TRBV30 and TRBJ2-3): SQTIHQWPATLVQPVGSPLSLECTVEGTSNPNLYWYRQAAGRGLQLLFYSVGIGQISSEVPQNLSASRPQDRQFILSSKKLLLSDSGFYLCAWSVLASGITDTQYFGPGTRLTVL.

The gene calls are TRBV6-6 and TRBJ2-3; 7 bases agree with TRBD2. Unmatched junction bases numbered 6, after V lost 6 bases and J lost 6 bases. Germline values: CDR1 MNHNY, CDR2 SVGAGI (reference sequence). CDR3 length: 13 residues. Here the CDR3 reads CASSLLGGDTQYF. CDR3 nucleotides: TGTGCCAGCAGCCTCCTCGGGGGGGATACGCAGTATTTT.

Here the CDR3 reads CASSPRGGRTDTQYF. DNA for the CDR3: TGTGCCAGCAGCCCAAGGGGAGGACGCACAGATACGCAGTATTTT. The chain has TRBV7-2 and TRBJ2-3; D is possibly TRBD2 (6 bases). The V and J ends lost 5 bases and 1 base respectively, with 13 bases between them. This CDR3 spans 15 amino acids. CDR1 SGHTA and CDR2 FQGNSA come from the germline V gene.

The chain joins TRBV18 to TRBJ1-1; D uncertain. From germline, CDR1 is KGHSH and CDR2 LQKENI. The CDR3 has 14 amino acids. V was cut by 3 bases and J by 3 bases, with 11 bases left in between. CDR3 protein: CASSPLARDTEAFF. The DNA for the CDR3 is TGTGCCAGCTCACCGCTAGCAAGGGACACTGAAGCTTTCTTT.

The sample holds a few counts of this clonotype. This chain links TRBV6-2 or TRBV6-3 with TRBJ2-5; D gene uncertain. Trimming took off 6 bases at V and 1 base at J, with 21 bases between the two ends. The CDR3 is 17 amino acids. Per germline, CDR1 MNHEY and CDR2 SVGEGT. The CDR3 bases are TGTGCCAGCAGAAACTACCGGACGGCTCGCGGCCAAGAGACCCAGTACTTC. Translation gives CASRNYRTARGQETQYF.

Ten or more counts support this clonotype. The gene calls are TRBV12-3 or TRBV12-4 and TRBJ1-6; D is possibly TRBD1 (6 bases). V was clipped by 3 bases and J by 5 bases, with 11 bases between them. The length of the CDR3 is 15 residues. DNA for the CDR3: TGTGCCAGCAGTTTTGACAGGCGTAATAATTCACCCCTCCACTTT. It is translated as CASSFDRRNNSPLHF.

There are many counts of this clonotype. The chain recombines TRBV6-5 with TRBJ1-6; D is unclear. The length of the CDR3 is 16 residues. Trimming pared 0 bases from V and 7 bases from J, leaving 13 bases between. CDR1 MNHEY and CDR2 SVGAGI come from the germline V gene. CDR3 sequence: CASSYSIERGNSPLHF. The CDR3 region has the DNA TGTGCCAGCAGTTACTCGATCGAAAGAGGGAATTCACCCCTCCACTTT.

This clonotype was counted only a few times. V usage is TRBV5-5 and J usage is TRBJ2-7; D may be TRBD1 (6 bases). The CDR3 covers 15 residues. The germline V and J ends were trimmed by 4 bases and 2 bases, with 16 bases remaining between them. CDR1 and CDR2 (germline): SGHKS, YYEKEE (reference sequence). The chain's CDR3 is CASSLTPDRAYEQYF. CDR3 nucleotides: TGTGCCAGCAGCCTGACTCCGGACAGAGCCTACGAGCAGTACTTC.

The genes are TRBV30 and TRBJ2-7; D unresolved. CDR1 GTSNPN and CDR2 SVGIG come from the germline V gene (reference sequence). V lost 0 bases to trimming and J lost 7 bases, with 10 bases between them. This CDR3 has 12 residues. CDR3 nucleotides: TGTGCCTGGAGTGTGACGTGGTCTGAGCAGTACTTC. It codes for CAWSVTWSEQYF.

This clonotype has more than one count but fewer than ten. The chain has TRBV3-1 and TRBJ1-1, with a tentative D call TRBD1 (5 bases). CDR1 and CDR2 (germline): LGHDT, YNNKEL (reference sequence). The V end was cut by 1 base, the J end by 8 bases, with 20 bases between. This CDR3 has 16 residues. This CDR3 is CASSQAIQVISSEAFF. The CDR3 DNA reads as TGTGCCAGCAGCCAAGCCATACAGGTAATAAGTTCGGAAGCTTTCTTT.

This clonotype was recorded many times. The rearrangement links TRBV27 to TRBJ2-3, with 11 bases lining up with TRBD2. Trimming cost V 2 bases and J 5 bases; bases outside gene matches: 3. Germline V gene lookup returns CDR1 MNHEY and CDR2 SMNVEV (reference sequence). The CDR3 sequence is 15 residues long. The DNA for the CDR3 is TGTGCCAGCAGTTTAACTAGCGGGAGTATAGATACGCAGTATTTT. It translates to CASSLTSGSIDTQYF.

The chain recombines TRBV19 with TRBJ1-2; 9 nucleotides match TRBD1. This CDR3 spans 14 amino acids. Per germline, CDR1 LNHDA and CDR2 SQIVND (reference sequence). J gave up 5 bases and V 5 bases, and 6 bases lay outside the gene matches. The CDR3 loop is CASSAGQGLYGYTF. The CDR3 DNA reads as TGTGCCAGTAGTGCCGGACAGGGGCTGTATGGCTACACCTTC.

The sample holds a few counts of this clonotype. Here the CDR3 DNA reads TGTGCCAGCAGCCTAAGGTGGGGTTTCTACGAGCAGTACTTC. Its protein is CASSLRWGFYEQYF. This sequence joins TRBV6-5 and TRBJ2-7; D remains ambiguous. With 6 bases removed from V and 3 bases from J, the gap between germline ends came to 15 bases. The CDR3 runs 14 residues. From germline, CDR1 is MNHEY and CDR2 SVGAGI.

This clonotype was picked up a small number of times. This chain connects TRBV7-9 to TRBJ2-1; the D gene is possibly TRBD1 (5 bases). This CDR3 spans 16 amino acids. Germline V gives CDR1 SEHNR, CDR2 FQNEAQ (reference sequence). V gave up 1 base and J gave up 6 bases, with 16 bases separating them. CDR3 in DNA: TGTGCCAGCAGCTTAGGTCGGGCAGGGTTATCCAATGAGCAGTTCTTC. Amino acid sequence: CASSLGRAGLSNEQFF.

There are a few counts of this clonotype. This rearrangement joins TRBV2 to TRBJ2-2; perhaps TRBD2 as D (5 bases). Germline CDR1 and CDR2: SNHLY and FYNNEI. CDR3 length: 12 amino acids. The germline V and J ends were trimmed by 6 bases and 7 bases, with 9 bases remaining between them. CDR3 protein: CASSTSSGELFF. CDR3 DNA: TGTGCCAGCAGCACTAGTAGCGGGGAGCTGTTTTTT.

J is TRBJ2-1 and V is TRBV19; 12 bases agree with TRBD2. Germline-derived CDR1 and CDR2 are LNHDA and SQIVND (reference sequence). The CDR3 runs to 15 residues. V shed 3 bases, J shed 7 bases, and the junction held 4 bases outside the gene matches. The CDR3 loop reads CASSIGLAGGNEQFF. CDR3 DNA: TGTGCCAGTAGTATCGGCCTAGCGGGAGGGAATGAGCAGTTCTTC. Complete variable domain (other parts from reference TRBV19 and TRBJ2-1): DGGITQSPKYLFRKEGQNVTLSCEQNLNHDAMYWYRQDPGQGLRLIYYSQIVNDFQKGDIAEGYSVSREKKESFPLTVTSAQKNPTAFYLCASSIGLAGGNEQFFGPGTRLTVL.

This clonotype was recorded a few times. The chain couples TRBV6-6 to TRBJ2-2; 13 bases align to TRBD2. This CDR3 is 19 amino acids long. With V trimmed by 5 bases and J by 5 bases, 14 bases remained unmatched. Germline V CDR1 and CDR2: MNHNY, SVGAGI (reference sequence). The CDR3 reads CASSTTSGLAGVATGELFF. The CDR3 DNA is TGTGCCAGCAGTACTACTTCAGGACTAGCGGGGGTGGCTACCGGGGAGCTGTTTTTT.